A selection of T cell receptor beta chains follows, all from one sample in a study of control samples from healthy donors and cancer patients. The method was immunoSEQ multiplex PCR; TCRdb's version includes in-frame clones alone and lacks a portion of them. This sample carries over 100,000 clones, about nine tenths of them seen once, and the ten largest clones take approximately 2%. The specimen was blood. Source of these receptors: a woman aged 50 to 65 in good health. The CDR3 runs from the conserved cysteine through the conserved F or W. The D gene is left open where the match is weak. Only some rows state a clone size, as once, few, many or a class for expanded clones.

j_call clone_size d_call v_call cdr3_aa cdr3_nt
TRBJ1-1 once - TRBV28 CASSRQANTEAFF TGTGCCAGCTCACGACAGGCGAACACTGAAGCTTTCTTT
TRBJ1-5 - - TRBV19 CASSPGRGNQPQHF TGTGCCAGCTCCCCCGGCAGGGGAAATCAGCCCCAGCATTTT
TRBJ1-6 - TRBD1 TRBV5-1 CASSSQSNPGQGEHSYNSPLHF TGCGCCAGCAGCTCCCAATCCAATCCGGGACAGGGCGAACACTCCTATAATTCACCCCTCCACTTT
TRBJ2-7 - - TRBV3-1/TRBV3-2 CASSHAGGEQYF TGTGCCAGCAGCCATGCCGGGGGCGAGCAGTACTTC
TRBJ1-1 - - TRBV3-1/TRBV3-2 CASSSFSGTEAFF TGTGCCAGCAGTTCGTTCTCGGGCACTGAAGCTTTCTTT
TRBJ2-1 - TRBD1 TRBV10-2 CASSPRTEYRGEQFF TGCGCCAGCAGCCCCAGGACAGAGTACAGGGGTGAGCAGTTCTTC
TRBJ1-2 - - TRBV2 CASFRGGSNYGYTF TGTGCCAGCTTCCGAGGGGGTTCTAACTATGGCTACACCTTC
TRBJ1-1 - - TRBV5-6 CASSFGRGRGAEAFF TGTGCCAGCAGCTTTGGAAGAGGGCGGGGAGCTGAAGCTTTCTTT
TRBJ1-5 - - TRBV15 CATNPTSSNQPQHF TGTGCCACCAACCCCACAAGTAGCAATCAGCCCCAGCATTTT
TRBJ2-1 - TRBD2 TRBV6-5 CASSRLARTYNEQFF TGTGCCAGCAGTCGACTAGCGAGAACCTACAATGAGCAGTTCTTC
TRBJ1-4 - - TRBV20-1 CSAPKNEKLFF TGCAGTGCCCCCAAAAATGAAAAACTGTTTTTT
TRBJ1-2 - - TRBV5-1 CASSLEEGQGYTF TGCGCCAGCAGCTTGGAAGAGGGGCAAGGCTACACCTTC
TRBJ1-4 once TRBD1 TRBV25-1 CATRSQGGTELFF TGTGCCACCCGTTCGCAAGGGGGCACGGAACTGTTTTTT
TRBJ1-1 - - TRBV28 CASIYGGTRATEAFF TGTGCCAGCATATACGGGGGGACCAGGGCTACTGAAGCTTTCTTT
TRBJ2-3 - - TRBV5-1 CASSSRRGGTDTQYF TGCGCCAGCAGCTCGAGACGAGGTGGCACAGATACGCAGTATTTT
TRBJ1-5 - TRBD1 TRBV19 CASSLRDRVNQPQHF TGTGCCAGTAGTCTTAGGGACAGGGTCAATCAGCCCCAGCATTTT
TRBJ2-5 - - TRBV10-3 CAISALVQKETQYF TGTGCCATCAGTGCCCTTGTACAGAAAGAGACCCAGTACTTC
TRBJ2-1 - - TRBV5-6 CASSLVGGGLPYNEQFF TGTGCCAGCAGCTTGGTTGGGGGGGGGCTACCGTACAATGAGCAGTTCTTC
TRBJ1-5 - - TRBV30 CAWSLDMNNQPQHF TGTGCCTGGAGTCTGGACATGAACAATCAGCCCCAGCATTTT
TRBJ2-2 once TRBD2 TRBV5-1 CASGPGLAGAGELFF TGCGCCAGCGGACCGGGACTAGCGGGAGCCGGGGAGCTGTTTTTT
TRBJ1-1 - - TRBV27 CASSLTGYTEAFF TGTGCCAGCAGTTTAACAGGGTACACTGAAGCTTTCTTT
TRBJ2-7 - - TRBV6-5 CASSLYEQYF TGTGCCAGCAGCCTCTACGAGCAGTACTTC
TRBJ1-3 - - TRBV6-5 CASTLVSGSGNTIYF TGTGCCAGCACCCTAGTTTCGGGCTCTGGAAACACCATATATTTT
TRBJ2-1 - TRBD2 TRBV6-1 CASSGTRQSGRAYNEQFF TGTGCCAGCAGTGGCACTCGGCAGAGCGGGAGGGCCTACAATGAGCAGTTCTTC
TRBJ1-6 - - TRBV6-5 CASRQGSYNSPLHF TGTGCCAGCAGACAGGGCTCCTATAATTCACCCCTCCACTTT
TRBJ1-6 - - TRBV11-2 CASSLGVSSPLHF TGTGCCAGCAGCTTAGGAGTTTCTTCACCCCTCCACTTT
TRBJ2-3 once - TRBV7-2 CASSLGRVLTDTQYF TGTGCCAGCAGCTTAGGGCGGGTGCTCACAGATACGCAGTATTTT
TRBJ1-4 - - TRBV28 CASSPSGGKEKLFF TGTGCCAGCAGCCCTTCTGGAGGGAAAGAAAAACTGTTTTTT
TRBJ2-1 - - TRBV3-1/TRBV3-2 CASSPRDLYNEQFF TGTGCCAGCAGCCCCCGGGACCTCTACAATGAGCAGTTCTTC
TRBJ1-3 - - TRBV6-4 CASSKDSFSGNTIYF TGTGCCAGCAGCAAGGACAGTTTTTCTGGAAACACCATATATTTT
TRBJ2-1 - TRBD2 TRBV6-5 CASSYIGLAGANEQFF TGTGCCAGCAGTTATATCGGACTAGCGGGAGCCAATGAGCAGTTCTTC
TRBJ2-7 - TRBD2 TRBV5-6 CASSLSGSSYEQYF TGTGCCAGCAGCCTTAGCGGGAGTTCCTACGAGCAGTACTTC
TRBJ2-7 few - TRBV6-4 CASSPAYEQYF TGTGCCAGCAGTCCGGCCTACGAGCAGTACTTC
TRBJ1-2 - TRBD1 TRBV4-1 CASSQGQGTGIGYTF TGCGCCAGCAGCCAAGGACAGGGAACTGGGATAGGCTACACCTTC
TRBJ1-1 - - TRBV29-1 CSVGQGATEAFF TGCAGCGTGGGGCAAGGGGCCACTGAAGCTTTCTTT
TRBJ1-4 - - TRBV7-9 CASSLYPGEEKLFF TGTGCCAGCAGCTTATATCCAGGGGAGGAAAAACTGTTTTTT
TRBJ2-1 few TRBD2 TRBV6-2/TRBV6-3 CASSRLAGVLDEQFF TGTGCCAGCAGTAGGCTAGCGGGAGTTCTGGATGAGCAGTTCTTC
TRBJ2-5 once - TRBV10-3 CAIGGGPAETQYF TGTGCCATCGGCGGCGGGCCTGCAGAGACCCAGTACTTC
TRBJ1-2 - - TRBV2 CASSEYSAGVEYGYTF TGTGCCAGCAGTGAATATAGTGCAGGGGTTGAGTATGGCTACACCTTC
TRBJ1-1 few - TRBV6-6 CAASGAVTEAFF TGTGCAGCCTCGGGGGCGGTAACTGAAGCTTTCTTT
TRBJ2-5 few - TRBV5-1 CASSLFGQETQYF TGCGCCAGCAGCTTGTTCGGGCAAGAGACCCAGTACTTC
TRBJ1-4 - - TRBV19 CASSLLRTANNEKLFF TGTGCCAGTAGTTTACTAAGGACAGCAAATAATGAAAAACTGTTTTTT
TRBJ1-1 - - TRBV19 CASSIGPRTEAFF TGTGCCAGTAGTATAGGTCCCCGCACTGAAGCTTTCTTT
TRBJ1-2 - TRBD1 TRBV6-5 CASSPGQGIGGYTF TGTGCCAGCAGCCCGGGACAGGGGATAGGCGGCTACACCTTC
TRBJ1-1 - TRBD1 TRBV3-1/TRBV3-2 CASSQGQGYTEAFF TGTGCCAGCAGCCAAGGACAGGGTTACACTGAAGCTTTCTTT
TRBJ1-1 - - TRBV28 CASSPGTPGAFF TGTGCCAGCAGTCCAGGGACACCTGGGGCTTTCTTT
TRBJ2-2 - TRBD2 TRBV27 CASSLLAGLDTGELFF TGTGCCAGCAGTTTACTAGCGGGTCTGGACACCGGGGAGCTGTTTTTT
TRBJ2-2 - TRBD1 TRBV28 CASSLPGTGAYGELFF TGTGCCAGCAGTTTGCCCGGGACAGGGGCTTACGGGGAGCTGTTTTTT
TRBJ2-2 once - TRBV6-5 CASKRGGDTGELFF TGTGCCAGCAAGAGGGGCGGTGACACCGGGGAGCTGTTTTTT
TRBJ2-1 - TRBD2 TRBV3-1/TRBV3-2 CASSQVVVSGINEQFF TGTGCCAGCAGCCAAGTCGTAGTTAGCGGGATCAATGAGCAGTTCTTC
TRBJ1-6 - - TRBV19 CASSIGRMGDSPLHF TGTGCCAGTAGTATAGGTCGCATGGGGGATTCACCCCTCCACTTT
TRBJ2-7 - - TRBV5-5 CASSFRQGPHEQYF TGTGCCAGCAGCTTTCGCCAGGGGCCCCACGAGCAGTACTTC
TRBJ2-4 - - TRBV4-1 CASSQRHEDTKNIQYF TGCGCCAGCAGCCAGAGACATGAAGACACCAAAAACATTCAGTACTTC
TRBJ2-7 - - TRBV9 CASSVAAGSVGEQYF TGTGCCAGCAGCGTAGCGGCGGGGTCGGTTGGCGAGCAGTACTTC
TRBJ1-1 - - TRBV7-2 CASSSTLNTEAFF TGTGCCAGCAGTTCTACACTGAACACTGAAGCTTTCTTT
TRBJ1-2 - TRBD1 TRBV15 CATSRGRQGISNYGYTF TGTGCCACCAGCAGAGGACGACAGGGAATATCTAACTATGGCTACACCTTC
TRBJ1-3 - TRBD1 TRBV5-6 CASSPGGQGVRHTIYF TGTGCCAGCAGTCCAGGCGGACAGGGGGTTCGGCACACCATATATTTT
TRBJ1-1 - - TRBV5-1 CASSAGSWGTEAFF TGCGCCAGCAGCGCCGGAAGTTGGGGCACTGAAGCTTTCTTT
TRBJ1-1 - - TRBV5-1 CASSPGRGVKAFF TGCGCCAGCAGCCCGGGGAGGGGTGTTAAAGCTTTCTTT